Listed below are T cell receptor beta chains from one sample, sequenced in a study of T-cell reconstitution after alpha-beta-depleted transplantation in children. TCRdb analysed the PCR reads with MiXCR anew, one entry per CDR3 protein. The sample consists of about 440,000 distinct CDR3 sequences, about 45% of them appearing once. Sample: PBMCs, taken before TCRalphabeta/CD19-depleted stem cell transplant. Receptor source: a girl aged 2 to 10 with aplastic anemia, due to receive a stem cell transplant. Both conserved end residues are part of each CDR3. The D gene is left open where the match is weak. A row's size may be missing; if present it is once, few, many or a size class.

j_call clone_size d_call v_call cdr3_aa
TRBJ1-1 many NA TRBV14 CASSQVSIWSTEAFF
TRBJ2-1 NA TRBD2 TRBV7-3 CASSSLHTSGGAGEQFF
TRBJ2-7 NA TRBD2 TRBV20-1 CSASTSGGYEQYF
TRBJ1-3 many NA TRBV7-2 CASSLGQVGNTIYF
TRBJ2-1 few NA TRBV19 CASSMGPAEQFF
TRBJ2-3 many TRBD2 TRBV3-1 CASSPLTSGFTDTQYF
TRBJ1-2 NA TRBD1 TRBV18 CASSPLSQGEAYGYTF
TRBJ2-4 many TRBD2 TRBV20-1 CSARDGLAGWAKNIQYF
TRBJ1-2 NA NA TRBV7-2 CASSLDEGRIYGYTF
TRBJ2-7 NA TRBD2 TRBV6-1 CASSVSGTPLAEQYF
TRBJ2-1 many TRBD1 TRBV7-9 CASSSQITGGFF
TRBJ2-5 NA TRBD2 TRBV25-1 CASSEALAGGETQYF
TRBJ1-2 few NA TRBV29-1 CSVEIGSMGYTF
TRBJ2-7 NA TRBD1 TRBV5-1 CASSLNGGQGAYEQYF
TRBJ2-1 few TRBD2 TRBV19 CASSIEGTSRYNEQFF
TRBJ2-1 NA NA TRBV20-1 CSASYRVAAYNEQFF
TRBJ2-1 NA TRBD2 TRBV4-2 CASSRRPDTSASYNEQFF
TRBJ2-1 many TRBD2 TRBV10-2 CASGLAGAYNEQFF
TRBJ1-1 NA NA TRBV4-1 CASSQGPKTETEAFF
TRBJ1-1 few NA TRBV20-1 CSARAQGRVVRTEAFF
TRBJ2-7 many TRBD2 TRBV19 CASSSDGTSRVEQYF
TRBJ2-2 NA NA TRBV5-1 CASSFRGANTGELFF
TRBJ1-2 NA NA TRBV13 CASSLGRGRSDGYTF
TRBJ1-6 NA TRBD1 TRBV28 CASSSRQGHSPLHF
TRBJ2-7 NA NA TRBV29-1 CSVEGGGYEQYF
TRBJ2-5 few TRBD2 TRBV7-9 CASSSGTSGETQYF
TRBJ2-6 NA NA TRBV10-3 CAISESEGPGANVLTF
TRBJ2-1 few NA TRBV20-1 CSARDRRAGTFSEQFF
TRBJ2-1 few TRBD1 TRBV20-1 CSARDIKGANNEQFF
TRBJ1-1 NA NA TRBV2 CASLRNTEAFF
TRBJ1-2 NA NA TRBV25-1 CASSELEGSDGYTF
TRBJ2-7 few NA TRBV28 CASSLQGFSDEQYF
TRBJ2-2 many NA TRBV5-5 CASSLWGNGELFF
TRBJ2-7 NA NA TRBV30 CAWSSGQGVNEQYF
TRBJ1-5 many TRBD1 TRBV5-1 CASSLVPGGLNQPQHF
TRBJ1-1 NA NA TRBV7-2 CASSLVMIEAFF
TRBJ2-2 many TRBD2 TRBV12-3/TRBV12-4 CASSSGTSDLGGELFF
TRBJ2-3 NA TRBD2 TRBV29-1 CSVVLAGYSTDTQYF
TRBJ2-1 NA TRBD2 TRBV7-9 CASSLAASGPYNEQFF
TRBJ2-1 NA NA TRBV7-3 CASSRTSYNNEQFF
TRBJ2-2 few NA TRBV5-1 CASRVDSGELFF